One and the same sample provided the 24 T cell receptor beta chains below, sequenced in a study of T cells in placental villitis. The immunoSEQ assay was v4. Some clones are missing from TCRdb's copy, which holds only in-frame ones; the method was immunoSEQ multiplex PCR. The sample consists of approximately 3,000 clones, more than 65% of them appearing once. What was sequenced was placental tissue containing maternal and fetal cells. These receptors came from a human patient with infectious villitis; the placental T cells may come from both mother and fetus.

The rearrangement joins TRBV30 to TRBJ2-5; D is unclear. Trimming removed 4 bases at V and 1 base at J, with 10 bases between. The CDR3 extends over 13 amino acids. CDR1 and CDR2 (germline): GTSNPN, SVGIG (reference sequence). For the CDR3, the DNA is TGTGCCTGGAAAGTTATAACCCAAGAGACCCAGTACTTC. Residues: CAWKVITQETQYF. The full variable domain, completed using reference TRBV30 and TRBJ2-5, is SQTIHQWPATLVQPVGSPLSLECTVEGTSNPNLYWYRQAAGRGLQLLFYSVGIGQISSEVPQNLSASRPQDRQFILSSKKLLLSDSGFYLCAWKVITQETQYFGPGTRLLVL.

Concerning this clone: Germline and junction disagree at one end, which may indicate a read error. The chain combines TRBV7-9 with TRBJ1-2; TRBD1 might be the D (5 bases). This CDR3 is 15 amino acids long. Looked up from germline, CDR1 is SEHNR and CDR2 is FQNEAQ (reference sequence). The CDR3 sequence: CVSSYGTIRSYGYTF. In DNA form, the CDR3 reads TGTGTCAGCAGCTACGGGACTATTCGGAGCTATGGCTACACCTTC.

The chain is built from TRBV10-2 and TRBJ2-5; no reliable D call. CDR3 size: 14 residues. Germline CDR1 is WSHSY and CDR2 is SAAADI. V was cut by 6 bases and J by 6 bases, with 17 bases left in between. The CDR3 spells CASRPVEPRKTQYF. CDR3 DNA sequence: TGCGCCAGCAGACCCGTAGAGCCGAGAAAGACCCAGTACTTC.

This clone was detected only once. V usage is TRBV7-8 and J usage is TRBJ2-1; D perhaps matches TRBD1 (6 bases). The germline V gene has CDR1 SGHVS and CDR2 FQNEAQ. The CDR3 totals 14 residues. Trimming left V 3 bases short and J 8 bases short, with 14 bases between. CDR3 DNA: TGTGCCAGCAGCTTCACGACAGGCGTCTATGAGCAGTTCTTC. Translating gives CASSFTTGVYEQFF. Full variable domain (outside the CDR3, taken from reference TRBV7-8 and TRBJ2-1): GAGVSQSPRYKVAKRGQDVALRCDPISGHVSLFWYQQALGQGPEFLTYFQNEAQLDKSGLPSDRFFAERPEGSVSTLKIQRTQQEDSAVYLCASSFTTGVYEQFFGPGTRLTVL.

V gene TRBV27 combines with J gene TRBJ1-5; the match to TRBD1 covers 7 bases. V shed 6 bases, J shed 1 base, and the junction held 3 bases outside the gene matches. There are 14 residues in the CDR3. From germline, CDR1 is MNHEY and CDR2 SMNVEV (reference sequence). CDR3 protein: CASSRQGSNQPQHF. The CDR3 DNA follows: TGTGCCAGCAGCCGACAGGGAAGCAATCAGCCCCAGCATTTT.

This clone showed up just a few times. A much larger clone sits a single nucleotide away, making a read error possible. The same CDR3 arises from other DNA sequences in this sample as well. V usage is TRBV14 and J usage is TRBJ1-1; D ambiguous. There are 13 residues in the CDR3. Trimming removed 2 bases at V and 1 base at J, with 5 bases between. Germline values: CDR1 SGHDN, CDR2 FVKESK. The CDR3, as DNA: TGTGCCAGCAGCCAAAAGTGGAACACTGAAGCTTTCTTT. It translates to CASSQKWNTEAFF.

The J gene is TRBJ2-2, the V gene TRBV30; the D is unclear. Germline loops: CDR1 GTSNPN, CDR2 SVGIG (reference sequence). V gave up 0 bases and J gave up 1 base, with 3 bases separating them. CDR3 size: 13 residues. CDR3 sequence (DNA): TGTGCCTGGAGTGTACTGAACACCGGGGAGCTGTTTTTT. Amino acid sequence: CAWSVLNTGELFF.

For the CDR3, the DNA is TGTGCCAGCAGCAGGGGAGCTCCTAGCACAGATACGCAGTATTTT. Translated, it gives CASSRGAPSTDTQYF. V is TRBV9 and J is TRBJ2-3; either TRBD1 or TRBD2 may supply D (5 bases each). The CDR3 contains 15 residues. Looked up from germline, CDR1 is SGDLS and CDR2 is YYNGEE. V was shortened by 4 bases and J by 0 bases, with 12 bases between the two germline ends.

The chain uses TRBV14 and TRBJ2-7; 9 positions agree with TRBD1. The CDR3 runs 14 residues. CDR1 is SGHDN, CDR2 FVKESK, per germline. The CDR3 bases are TGTGCCAACAGCCAAAACAGGGGGCGCGCCGAGCAGTACGTC. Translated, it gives CANSQNRGRAEQYV.

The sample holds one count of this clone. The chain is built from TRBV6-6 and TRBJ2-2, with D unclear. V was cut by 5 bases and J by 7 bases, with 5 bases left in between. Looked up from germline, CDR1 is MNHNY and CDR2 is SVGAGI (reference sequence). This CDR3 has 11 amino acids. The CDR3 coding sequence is TGTGCCAGCAGTCACGGCGGGGAGCTGTTTTTT. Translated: CASSHGGELFF.

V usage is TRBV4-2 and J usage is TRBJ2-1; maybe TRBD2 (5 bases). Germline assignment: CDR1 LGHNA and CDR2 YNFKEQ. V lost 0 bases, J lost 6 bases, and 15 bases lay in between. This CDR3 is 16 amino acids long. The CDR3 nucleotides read TGTGCCAGCAGCCAAGATCGACTACCCAGGCCCAATGAGCAGTTCTTC. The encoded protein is CASSQDRLPRPNEQFF.

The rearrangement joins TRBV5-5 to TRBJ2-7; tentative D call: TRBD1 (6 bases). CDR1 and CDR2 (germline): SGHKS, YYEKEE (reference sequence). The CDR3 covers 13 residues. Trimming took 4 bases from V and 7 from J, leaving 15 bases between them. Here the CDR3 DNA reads TGTGCCAGCAGCCTGATACAGGGTTGGGAGCAGTACTTC. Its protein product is CASSLIQGWEQYF.

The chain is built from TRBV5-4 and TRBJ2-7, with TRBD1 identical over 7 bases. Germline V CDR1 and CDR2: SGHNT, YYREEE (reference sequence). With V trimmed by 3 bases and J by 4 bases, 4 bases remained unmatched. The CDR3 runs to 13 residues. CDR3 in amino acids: CASSSGTEYEQYF. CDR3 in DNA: TGTGCCAGCAGCTCCGGGACAGAGTACGAGCAGTACTTC.

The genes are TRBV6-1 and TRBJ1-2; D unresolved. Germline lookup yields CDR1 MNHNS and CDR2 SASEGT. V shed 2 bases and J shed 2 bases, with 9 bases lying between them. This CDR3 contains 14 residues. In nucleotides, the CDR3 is TGTGCCAGCAGTGAATCTATAGAGAACTATGGCTACACCTTC. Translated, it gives CASSESIENYGYTF.

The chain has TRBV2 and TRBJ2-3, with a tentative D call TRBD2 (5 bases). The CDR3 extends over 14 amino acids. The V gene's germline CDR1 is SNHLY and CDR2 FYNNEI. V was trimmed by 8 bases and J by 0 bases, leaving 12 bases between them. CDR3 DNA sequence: TGTGCCAGCTACGGGGTGTCTAGCACAGATACGCAGTATTTT. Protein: CASYGVSSTDTQYF.

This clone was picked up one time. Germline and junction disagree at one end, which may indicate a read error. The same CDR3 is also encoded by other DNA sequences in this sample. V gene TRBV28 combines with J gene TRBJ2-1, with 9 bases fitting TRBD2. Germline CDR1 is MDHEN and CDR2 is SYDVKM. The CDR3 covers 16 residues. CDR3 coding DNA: TGTGCTAGCAGTTTACGGAGCGGGGGGAATTACAATGAGCAGTTCTTC. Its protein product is CASSLRSGGNYNEQFF.

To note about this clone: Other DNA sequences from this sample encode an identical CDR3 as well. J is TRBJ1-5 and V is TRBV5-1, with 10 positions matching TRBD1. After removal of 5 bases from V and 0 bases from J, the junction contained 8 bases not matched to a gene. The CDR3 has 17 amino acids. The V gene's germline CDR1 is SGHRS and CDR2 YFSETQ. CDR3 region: CASSPGQGFYSNQPQHF. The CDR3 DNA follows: TGCGCCAGCAGTCCGGGACAGGGGTTCTATAGCAATCAGCCCCAGCATTTT. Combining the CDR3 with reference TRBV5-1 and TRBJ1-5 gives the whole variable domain KAGVTQTPRYLIKTRGQQVTLSCSPISGHRSVSWYQQTPGQGLQFLFEYFSETQRNKGNFPGRFSGRQFSNSRSEMNVSTLELGDSALYLCASSPGQGFYSNQPQHFGDGTRLSIL.

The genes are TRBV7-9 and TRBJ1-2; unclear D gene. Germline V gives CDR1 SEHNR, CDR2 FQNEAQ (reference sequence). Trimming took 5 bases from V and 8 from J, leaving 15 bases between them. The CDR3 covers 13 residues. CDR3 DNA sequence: TGTGCCAGCAGCCGAGCGCGGACCTGGGGCTACACCTTC. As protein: CASSRARTWGYTF.

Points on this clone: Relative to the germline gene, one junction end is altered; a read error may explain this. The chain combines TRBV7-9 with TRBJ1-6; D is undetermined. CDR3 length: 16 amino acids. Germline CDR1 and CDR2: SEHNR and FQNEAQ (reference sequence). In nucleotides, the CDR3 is TGTGCCAGCAGTTCCTCTAGGCCACGGTATAATTCACTCCTCCACTTT. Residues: CASSSSRPRYNSLLHF.

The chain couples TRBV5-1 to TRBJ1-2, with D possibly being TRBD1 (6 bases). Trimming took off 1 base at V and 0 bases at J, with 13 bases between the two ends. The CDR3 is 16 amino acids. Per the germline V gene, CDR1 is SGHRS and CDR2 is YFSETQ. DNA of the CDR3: TGCGCCAGCAGCTTGTGGGGACAAGGCTCTAACTATGGCTACACCTTC. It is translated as CASSLWGQGSNYGYTF.

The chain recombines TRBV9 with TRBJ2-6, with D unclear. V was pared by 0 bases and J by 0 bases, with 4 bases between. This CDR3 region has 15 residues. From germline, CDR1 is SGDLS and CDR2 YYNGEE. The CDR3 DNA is TGTGCCAGCAGCGTAGACAGCTCTGGGGCCAACGTCCTGACTTTC. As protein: CASSVDSSGANVLTF.

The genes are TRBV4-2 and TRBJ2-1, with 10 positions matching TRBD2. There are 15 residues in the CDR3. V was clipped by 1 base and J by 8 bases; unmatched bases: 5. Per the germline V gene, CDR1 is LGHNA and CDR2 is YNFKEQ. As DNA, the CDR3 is TGTGCCAGCAGCCAAGCGGCTAGCGGGAGCTATGAGCAGTTCTTC. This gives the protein CASSQAASGSYEQFF.

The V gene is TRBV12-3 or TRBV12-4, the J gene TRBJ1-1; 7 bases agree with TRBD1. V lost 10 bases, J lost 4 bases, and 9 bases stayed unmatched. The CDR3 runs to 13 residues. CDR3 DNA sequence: TGTGCCATCGACAGGGTAGTCGGCACTGAAGCTTTCTTT. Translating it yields CAIDRVVGTEAFF.

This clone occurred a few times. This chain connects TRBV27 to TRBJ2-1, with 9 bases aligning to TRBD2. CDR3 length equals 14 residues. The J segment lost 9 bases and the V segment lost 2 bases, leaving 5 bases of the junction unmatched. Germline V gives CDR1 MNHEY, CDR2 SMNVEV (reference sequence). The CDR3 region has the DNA TGTGCCAGCAGTTTAGCGGGGGGGCTTTTTGAGCAGTTCTTC. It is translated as CASSLAGGLFEQFF.